These T cell receptor beta chains were read from a single sample in a study of T cells after yellow fever vaccination. Each CDR3 protein gets one entry after TCRdb re-called the 5' RACE reads with MiXCR. The sample gives roughly 310,000 distinct CDR3 sequences, 7.5% to 9% of which show up once; about a sixth is in the top ten. Material: PBMCs, obtained on the day of the first yellow fever vaccination. The receptors shown here come from a man aged 18-30 years who received the YFV17D yellow fever vaccine. The CDR3 runs from the conserved cysteine through the conserved F or W. Fields, in order: V gene, D gene, J gene, CDR3 length, clone size, CDR3 DNA, CDR3 protein. D genes are given only for firm matches. The listing skips clone size in some rows; elsewhere it reads once, few, many or a size class.

TRBV20-1	TRBD1	TRBJ2-3	17	.	TGCAGTGCTAGAGTGGGCCTTACAGGGGGTCATAGAGATACGCAGTATTTT	CSARVGLTGGHRDTQYF
TRBV15	.	TRBJ2-7	12	.	TGTGCCACCAGCAGAGACGGGGAGCAGCAGTACTTC	CATSRDGEQQYF
TRBV6-4	TRBD1	TRBJ1-4	13	.	TGTGCCAGCAGAGGACAGGGTCTGACGCAACTGTTTTTT	CASRGQGLTQLFF
TRBV27	.	TRBJ1-1	14	few	TGTGCCAGCAGTTCCTTACGGGTGAACACTGAAGCTTTCTTT	CASSSLRVNTEAFF
TRBV10-2	TRBD2	TRBJ2-4	18	few	TGCGCCAGCAGTGAGCGCGGGGGGGCCGGAGTCGCCAAAAACATTCAGTACTTC	CASSERGGAGVAKNIQYF
TRBV30	TRBD1	TRBJ2-7	12	few	TGTGCCGAGAACAGGGGACGGGGCGAGCAGTACTTC	CAENRGRGEQYF
TRBV27	TRBD2	TRBJ2-3	16	few	TGTGCCAGCAGTTTAAGGCGGGGGGGAAGCACAGATACGCAGTATTTT	CASSLRRGGSTDTQYF
TRBV20-1	TRBD1	TRBJ1-1	12	few	TGCAGTGCTTATCGACAGGGACTGAAAGCTTTCTTT	CSAYRQGLKAFF
TRBV25-1	.	TRBJ1-6	14	few	TGTGCCAGCAGCCCGAGAAAGTTCAATTCACCCCTCCACTTT	CASSPRKFNSPLHF
TRBV12-3/TRBV12-4	.	TRBJ1-3	15	once	TGTGCCAGCAGTTCTCGGACAGCCTTTGGAAACACCATATATTTT	CASSSRTAFGNTIYF
TRBV13	.	TRBJ1-5	13	.	TGTGCCAGCAGCTTAGGTTTTAGGGTGCCCCAGCATTTT	CASSLGFRVPQHF
TRBV20-1	.	TRBJ2-2	12	.	TGCAGTGTATCCTCTATGGCGGGGGAGCTGTTTTTT	CSVSSMAGELFF
TRBV20-1	.	TRBJ1-1	15	.	TGCAGTGCTAGAGTTGCCCCTGGACAGTGGACTGAAGCTTTCTTT	CSARVAPGQWTEAFF
TRBV19	TRBD1	TRBJ2-1	17	.	TGTGCCAGTAGTTCCATGTACCGGGACAGGGTGTACAATGAGCAGTTCTTC	CASSSMYRDRVYNEQFF